A selection of T cell receptor beta chains follows, all from one sample in a study of Graves' ophthalmopathy and Graves' hyperthyroidism. TCRdb called the multiplex PCR reads again in MiXCR, with one record for every CDR3 protein. The table records about 220,000 distinct CDR3 sequences, 20% to 25% of them present only once. The source material was peripheral blood. The source is a woman aged 50 to 60 with Graves' ophthalmopathy. Both conserved end residues are part of each CDR3. The order of the fields is CDR3 protein, CDR3 DNA, J gene, clone size, CDR3 length, V gene, D gene. D genes are given only for firm matches. Size is omitted from some rows. Given values are once, few, many or a class for expanded clones.

cdr3_aa: CASSLLRGGADGYTF
cdr3_nt: TGTGCCAGCAGTTTATTGCGGGGAGGGGCGGATGGCTACACCTTC
j_call: TRBJ1-2
clone_size: few
cdr3_length: 15
v_call: TRBV27
d_call: -

cdr3_aa: CASSESGGAFEKLFF
cdr3_nt: TGTGCCAGCAGTGAGAGTGGAGGGGCGTTTGAAAAACTGTTTTTT
j_call: TRBJ1-4
clone_size: -
cdr3_length: 15
v_call: TRBV27
d_call: -

cdr3_aa: CASSEGYTGELFF
cdr3_nt: TGTGCCAGCAGTGAAGGGTACACCGGGGAGCTGTTTTTT
j_call: TRBJ2-2
clone_size: many
cdr3_length: 13
v_call: TRBV6-1
d_call: -

cdr3_aa: CASSHRGGETQYF
cdr3_nt: TGTGCCAGCAGTCACAGGGGTGGTGAGACCCAGTACTTC
j_call: TRBJ2-5
clone_size: many
cdr3_length: 13
v_call: TRBV27
d_call: TRBD1

cdr3_aa: CASSLGQGAAGANVLTF
cdr3_nt: TGTGCCAGCAGTTTGGGACAGGGGGCGGCAGGGGCCAACGTCCTGACTTTC
j_call: TRBJ2-6
clone_size: many
cdr3_length: 17
v_call: TRBV12-3/TRBV12-4
d_call: TRBD1

cdr3_aa: CAWEAAGLATGELFF
cdr3_nt: TGTGCCTGGGAAGCCGCGGGACTAGCTACCGGGGAGCTGTTTTTT
j_call: TRBJ2-2
clone_size: once
cdr3_length: 15
v_call: TRBV30
d_call: TRBD2

cdr3_aa: CATRDRIDTGELFF
cdr3_nt: TGTGCCACCCGAGACAGGATCGACACCGGGGAGCTGTTTTTT
j_call: TRBJ2-2
clone_size: many
cdr3_length: 14
v_call: TRBV19
d_call: -

cdr3_aa: CSVTSGIADTQYF
cdr3_nt: TGCAGTGTGACTAGCGGGATAGCAGATACGCAGTATTTT
j_call: TRBJ2-3
clone_size: many
cdr3_length: 13
v_call: TRBV20-1
d_call: TRBD2

cdr3_aa: CASSYSSGQGLSPLHF
cdr3_nt: TGTGCCAGCAGTTACTCTTCTGGACAGGGACTTTCACCCCTCCACTTT
j_call: TRBJ1-6
clone_size: -
cdr3_length: 16
v_call: TRBV6-5
d_call: TRBD1

cdr3_aa: CASSLGQRRGVYEQYF
cdr3_nt: TGTGCCAGCAGCTTAGGCCAACGGAGGGGAGTCTACGAGCAGTACTTC
j_call: TRBJ2-7
clone_size: many
cdr3_length: 16
v_call: TRBV7-3
d_call: -

cdr3_aa: CASSQDESGTYEQYF
cdr3_nt: TGTGCCAGCAGCCAAGACGAGAGCGGGACCTACGAGCAGTACTTC
j_call: TRBJ2-7
clone_size: many
cdr3_length: 15
v_call: TRBV4-2
d_call: TRBD2

cdr3_aa: CASSPVAYEQYF
cdr3_nt: TGTGCCAGCAGCCCCGTAGCCTACGAGCAGTACTTC
j_call: TRBJ2-7
clone_size: -
cdr3_length: 12
v_call: TRBV6-7
d_call: -

cdr3_aa: CASSLDAAVGGKTQYF
cdr3_nt: TGTGCCAGCAGCTTAGATGCTGCGGTTGGGGGAAAGACCCAGTACTTC
j_call: TRBJ2-5
clone_size: -
cdr3_length: 16
v_call: TRBV7-2
d_call: -

cdr3_aa: CASSLGRGSVDEQYF
cdr3_nt: TGTGCCAGCAGCTTGGGCCGGGGGTCAGTAGACGAGCAGTACTTC
j_call: TRBJ2-7
clone_size: -
cdr3_length: 15
v_call: TRBV7-2
d_call: -

cdr3_aa: CASSTAVGGYYEQYF
cdr3_nt: TGTGCCAGCTCGACGGCAGTCGGAGGCTATTACGAGCAGTACTTC
j_call: TRBJ2-7
clone_size: many
cdr3_length: 15
v_call: TRBV18
d_call: -

cdr3_aa: CASSLVGAWVTEAFF
cdr3_nt: TGTGCCAGCAGCTTAGTGGGGGCGTGGGTCACTGAAGCTTTCTTT
j_call: TRBJ1-1
clone_size: many
cdr3_length: 15
v_call: TRBV7-2
d_call: -

cdr3_aa: CASSQVSGRAGGELFF
cdr3_nt: TGCGCCAGCAGCCAAGTCAGCGGGAGGGCCGGCGGGGAGCTGTTTTTT
j_call: TRBJ2-2
clone_size: -
cdr3_length: 16
v_call: TRBV4-1
d_call: TRBD2

cdr3_aa: CASGLSGAEGANVLTF
cdr3_nt: TGTGCTAGTGGTTTGTCGGGGGCAGAGGGGGCCAACGTCCTGACTTTC
j_call: TRBJ2-6
clone_size: many
cdr3_length: 16
v_call: TRBV12-5
d_call: -

cdr3_aa: CSAGRDRVWQPQHF
cdr3_nt: TGCAGTGCTGGCCGGGACAGGGTGTGGCAGCCCCAGCATTTT
j_call: TRBJ1-5
clone_size: many
cdr3_length: 14
v_call: TRBV20-1
d_call: TRBD1

cdr3_aa: CASSLASGLDTDTQYF
cdr3_nt: TGCGCCAGCAGCTTGGCTTCGGGACTGGACACAGATACGCAGTATTTT
j_call: TRBJ2-3
clone_size: -
cdr3_length: 16
v_call: TRBV5-1
d_call: -

cdr3_aa: CASSIPGQIIRTRSAEAFF
cdr3_nt: TGTGCCAGCAGTATACCGGGACAAATAATCCGAACAAGAAGCGCTGAAGCTTTCTTT
j_call: TRBJ1-1
clone_size: -
cdr3_length: 19
v_call: TRBV27
d_call: -

cdr3_aa: CASSVTDTQYF
cdr3_nt: TGTGCCAGCAGCGTCACAGATACGCAGTATTTT
j_call: TRBJ2-3
clone_size: many
cdr3_length: 11
v_call: TRBV12-3/TRBV12-4
d_call: -

cdr3_aa: CASSFDRGPETQYF
cdr3_nt: TGCGCCAGCAGCTTTGACCGGGGGCCGGAGACCCAGTACTTC
j_call: TRBJ2-5
clone_size: few
cdr3_length: 14
v_call: TRBV5-1
d_call: -

cdr3_aa: CATSVSTGNGYTF
cdr3_nt: TGTGCCACCAGTGTTTCGACAGGTAATGGCTACACCTTC
j_call: TRBJ1-2
clone_size: -
cdr3_length: 13
v_call: TRBV24-1
d_call: -

cdr3_aa: CASSLRQANSPLHF
cdr3_nt: TGTGCCAGCAGTTTAAGACAGGCGAATTCACCCCTCCACTTT
j_call: TRBJ1-6
clone_size: -
cdr3_length: 14
v_call: TRBV28
d_call: -

cdr3_aa: CASSRPDRGRFGYTF
cdr3_nt: TGTGCCAGCAGTCGTCCGGACAGGGGGCGATTTGGCTACACCTTC
j_call: TRBJ1-2
clone_size: -
cdr3_length: 15
v_call: TRBV6-1
d_call: TRBD1

cdr3_aa: CASSPSGTPTYEQYF
cdr3_nt: TGCGCCAGCAGCCCCTCCGGGACACCTACATACGAGCAGTACTTC
j_call: TRBJ2-7
clone_size: many
cdr3_length: 15
v_call: TRBV5-1
d_call: -

cdr3_aa: CATRARTGELFF
cdr3_nt: TGTGCCACTCGGGCTAGAACCGGGGAGCTGTTTTTT
j_call: TRBJ2-2
clone_size: -
cdr3_length: 12
v_call: TRBV24-1
d_call: -

cdr3_aa: CASSFETNTEAFF
cdr3_nt: TGTGCCAGCAGCTTTGAGACCAACACTGAAGCTTTCTTT
j_call: TRBJ1-1
clone_size: many
cdr3_length: 13
v_call: TRBV7-9
d_call: -

cdr3_aa: CASGLVLGSGSSTGELFF
cdr3_nt: TGTGCTAGTGGTTTGGTACTGGGAAGCGGGAGTAGTACCGGGGAGCTGTTTTTT
j_call: TRBJ2-2
clone_size: many
cdr3_length: 18
v_call: TRBV12-5
d_call: TRBD2

cdr3_aa: CSARGLAGVSQETQYF
cdr3_nt: TGCAGTGCTAGGGGACTAGCGGGAGTTAGTCAAGAGACCCAGTACTTC
j_call: TRBJ2-5
clone_size: many
cdr3_length: 16
v_call: TRBV20-1
d_call: TRBD2

cdr3_aa: CASSRQGADPGELFF
cdr3_nt: TGCGCCAGCAGCCGCCAGGGGGCCGACCCCGGGGAGCTGTTTTTT
j_call: TRBJ2-2
clone_size: many
cdr3_length: 15
v_call: TRBV5-1
d_call: TRBD1

cdr3_aa: CASSERLNYGYTF
cdr3_nt: TGTGCCAGCAGTGAGCGTCTGAACTATGGCTACACCTTC
j_call: TRBJ1-2
clone_size: many
cdr3_length: 13
v_call: TRBV6-1
d_call: -

cdr3_aa: CATSDSGSRPYEQYF
cdr3_nt: TGTGCCACCAGTGATTCCGGAAGCAGGCCCTACGAGCAGTACTTC
j_call: TRBJ2-7
clone_size: -
cdr3_length: 15
v_call: TRBV24-1
d_call: -

cdr3_aa: CASSVLGLALYEQYF
cdr3_nt: TGTGCCAGCAGTGTATTAGGACTAGCGTTGTACGAGCAGTACTTC
j_call: TRBJ2-7
clone_size: many
cdr3_length: 15
v_call: TRBV6-1
d_call: TRBD2

cdr3_aa: CASSLQGASGELFF
cdr3_nt: TGTGCCAGCAGTTTACAGGGGGCTTCCGGGGAGCTGTTTTTT
j_call: TRBJ2-2
clone_size: many
cdr3_length: 14
v_call: TRBV28
d_call: TRBD1

cdr3_aa: CASRINQGPGYNEQFF
cdr3_nt: TGCGCCAGCAGGATCAATCAGGGGCCCGGCTACAATGAGCAGTTCTTC
j_call: TRBJ2-1
clone_size: many
cdr3_length: 16
v_call: TRBV4-1
d_call: -

cdr3_aa: CASSYLRSGTGVGTQYF
cdr3_nt: TGTGCCAGCAGTTATTTACGATCCGGGACAGGGGTTGGGACCCAGTACTTC
j_call: TRBJ2-5
clone_size: -
cdr3_length: 17
v_call: TRBV6-5
d_call: TRBD1

cdr3_aa: CSAPGTQNTDTQYF
cdr3_nt: TGCAGTGCGCCTGGGACACAGAACACAGATACGCAGTATTTT
j_call: TRBJ2-3
clone_size: many
cdr3_length: 14
v_call: TRBV20-1
d_call: -

cdr3_aa: CASSVGGTGHSPLHF
cdr3_nt: TGTGCCAGCAGCGTAGGGGGGACAGGGCATTCACCCCTCCACTTT
j_call: TRBJ1-6
clone_size: -
cdr3_length: 15
v_call: TRBV9
d_call: TRBD1

cdr3_aa: CASSPATGGNTEAFF
cdr3_nt: TGTGCCAGCAGTCCAGCTACAGGGGGGAACACTGAAGCTTTCTTT
j_call: TRBJ1-1
clone_size: -
cdr3_length: 15
v_call: TRBV6-1
d_call: TRBD1

cdr3_aa: CASSPTQGRGAQYF
cdr3_nt: TGCGCCAGCAGCCCAACACAGGGGAGGGGGGCCCAGTACTTC
j_call: TRBJ2-5
clone_size: many
cdr3_length: 14
v_call: TRBV10-2
d_call: -

cdr3_aa: CASSQRFDGRNTEAFF
cdr3_nt: TGCGCCAGCAGCCAGAGATTCGATGGCAGAAACACTGAAGCTTTCTTT
j_call: TRBJ1-1
clone_size: many
cdr3_length: 16
v_call: TRBV4-1
d_call: -

cdr3_aa: CSARDTGTDMIGAFF
cdr3_nt: TGCAGTGCTAGAGATACCGGGACAGATATGATTGGAGCTTTCTTT
j_call: TRBJ1-1
clone_size: many
cdr3_length: 15
v_call: TRBV20-1
d_call: TRBD1

cdr3_aa: CASGGGANVLTF
cdr3_nt: TGTGCCAGCGGTGGTGGGGCCAACGTCCTGACTTTC
j_call: TRBJ2-6
clone_size: many
cdr3_length: 12
v_call: TRBV7-2
d_call: -

cdr3_aa: CASSWGLAGGETQYF
cdr3_nt: TGTGCCAGCAGCTGGGGACTAGCGGGAGGGGAGACCCAGTACTTC
j_call: TRBJ2-5
clone_size: -
cdr3_length: 15
v_call: TRBV11-2
d_call: TRBD2

cdr3_aa: CSARPPRGRNTEAFF
cdr3_nt: TGCAGTGCTAGACCTCCGAGGGGGAGGAACACTGAAGCTTTCTTT
j_call: TRBJ1-1
clone_size: few
cdr3_length: 15
v_call: TRBV20-1
d_call: -

cdr3_aa: CASSTVGTGIYEQYF
cdr3_nt: TGTGCCAGTAGCACTGTGGGGACAGGGATCTACGAGCAGTACTTC
j_call: TRBJ2-7
clone_size: few
cdr3_length: 15
v_call: TRBV19
d_call: TRBD1

cdr3_aa: CASSEATRGDTEAFF
cdr3_nt: TGTGCCAGCAGTGAAGCGACTAGGGGAGACACTGAAGCTTTCTTT
j_call: TRBJ1-1
clone_size: many
cdr3_length: 15
v_call: TRBV2
d_call: -

cdr3_aa: CSATQQPGLDGLRGTYEQYF
cdr3_nt: TGCAGTGCAACCCAGCAACCGGGACTAGACGGCCTCAGGGGGACCTACGAGCAGTACTTC
j_call: TRBJ2-7
clone_size: many
cdr3_length: 20
v_call: TRBV20-1
d_call: -

cdr3_aa: CSASGTATSEQYF
cdr3_nt: TGCAGTGCATCCGGGACGGCGACGTCGGAGCAGTACTTC
j_call: TRBJ2-7
clone_size: -
cdr3_length: 13
v_call: TRBV20-1
d_call: -

cdr3_aa: CSARTSGIPGEQYF
cdr3_nt: TGCAGTGCCCGGACTAGCGGGATACCTGGCGAGCAGTACTTC
j_call: TRBJ2-7
clone_size: -
cdr3_length: 14
v_call: TRBV20-1
d_call: TRBD2

cdr3_aa: CASSTWTGDNSPLHF
cdr3_nt: TGCGCCAGCAGCACTTGGACAGGGGATAATTCGCCCCTCCACTTT
j_call: TRBJ1-6
clone_size: many
cdr3_length: 15
v_call: TRBV5-1
d_call: TRBD1

cdr3_aa: CASSYSMGGHPVAKNIQYF
cdr3_nt: TGTGCCAGCAGTTACTCGATGGGGGGACACCCTGTAGCCAAAAACATTCAGTACTTC
j_call: TRBJ2-4
clone_size: many
cdr3_length: 19
v_call: TRBV6-5
d_call: -

cdr3_aa: CASSLVPGENQPQHF
cdr3_nt: TGTGCCAGCAGCTTAGTTCCAGGGGAGAATCAGCCCCAGCATTTT
j_call: TRBJ1-5
clone_size: many
cdr3_length: 15
v_call: TRBV7-2
d_call: -

cdr3_aa: CSATSGGDQYF
cdr3_nt: TGCAGCGCAACTAGCGGGGGGGATCAGTACTTC
j_call: TRBJ2-7
clone_size: once
cdr3_length: 11
v_call: TRBV20-1
d_call: TRBD2

cdr3_aa: CASSLRRGQPQHF
cdr3_nt: TGTGCCAGCAGCTTGCGACGAGGTCAGCCCCAGCATTTT
j_call: TRBJ1-5
clone_size: many
cdr3_length: 13
v_call: TRBV7-3
d_call: -

cdr3_aa: CASSFNKREQYF
cdr3_nt: TGTGCCAGCAGTTTCAACAAGAGGGAGCAGTACTTC
j_call: TRBJ2-7
clone_size: many
cdr3_length: 12
v_call: TRBV28
d_call: -

cdr3_aa: CAWSPRWTEAFF
cdr3_nt: TGTGCCTGGAGCCCTCGATGGACTGAAGCTTTCTTT
j_call: TRBJ1-1
clone_size: many
cdr3_length: 12
v_call: TRBV30
d_call: -

cdr3_aa: CASSSSGSSPLHF
cdr3_nt: TGTGCCAGCAGTTCCTCCGGAAGTTCACCCCTCCACTTT
j_call: TRBJ1-6
clone_size: many
cdr3_length: 13
v_call: TRBV13
d_call: -